This T cell receptor beta chain appears in the sequencing data of a study of cytomegalovirus exposure and HLA in healthy donors. About the study: Some 200 million T cells yielded approximately 100 million unique TCR beta sequences, as an earlier analysis found. Study-wide results and limits: DRB1 had the most TCR associations and HLA-C the fewest, a later analysis found, with rates varying by HLA locus.

The CDR3 has 14 residues. The ends were cut back, 4 bases at V and 0 bases at J, with 7 bases in the middle. Per the germline V gene, CDR1 is MNHNS and CDR2 is SASEGT. This clone has only a few counts. Its target is unknown. A multiplex PCR was run with 60 Vbeta primers and 13 Jbeta primers. The method was immunoSEQ multiplex PCR; TCRdb's version includes in-frame clones alone and lacks a portion of them. The table has about 200,000 clones, around 79% seen once; the top ten hold 1.8%. The chain uses TRBV6-1 and TRBJ1-3; the D is unclear. Sample: PBMCs. The receptor's source is a male donor in good health and CMV-seronegative. CDR3: CASSGLVSGNTIYF. The CDR3, as DNA: TGTGCCAGCAGTGGACTTGTCTCTGGAAACACCATATATTTT.